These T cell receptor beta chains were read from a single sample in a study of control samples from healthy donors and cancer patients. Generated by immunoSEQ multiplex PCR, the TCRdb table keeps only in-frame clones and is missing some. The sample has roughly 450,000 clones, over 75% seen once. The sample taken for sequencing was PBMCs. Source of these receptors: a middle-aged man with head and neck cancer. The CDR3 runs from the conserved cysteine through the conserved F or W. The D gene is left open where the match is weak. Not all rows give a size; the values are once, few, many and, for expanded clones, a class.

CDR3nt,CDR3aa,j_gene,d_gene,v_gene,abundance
TGTGCCAGCAGCCCCCCAGGGACAGCTGCCTACGAGCAGTACTTC,CASSPPGTAAYEQYF,TRBJ2-7,TRBD1,TRBV7-2,once
TGTGCCAGCAGCTTGGACAGCTATAGCAATCAGCCCCAGCATTTT,CASSLDSYSNQPQHF,TRBJ1-5,NA,TRBV5-8,NA
TGTGCCAGCATCGGAGTACCCTACGAGCAGTACTTC,CASIGVPYEQYF,TRBJ2-7,NA,TRBV28,NA
TGTGCCAGCAGAAGTCGCCCCGGGGAGCTGTTTTTT,CASRSRPGELFF,TRBJ2-2,NA,TRBV11-3,NA
TGTGCCAGCAGCTTGAACGGGGGCGACGAAAAACTGTTTTTT,CASSLNGGDEKLFF,TRBJ1-4,NA,TRBV5-5,NA
TGTGCCAGCAGTGATAGGCAGGCCGGGAACAATGAGCAGTTCTTC,CASSDRQAGNNEQFF,TRBJ2-1,NA,TRBV2,NA
TGTGCCAGCAGCCTAGGGCGGGGGGCGCGGACCGGGGAGCTGTTTTTT,CASSLGRGARTGELFF,TRBJ2-2,TRBD2,TRBV11-2,NA
TGTGCCATCAAGGGAGACCAGCATCAGTTCTTC,CAIKGDQHQFF,TRBJ2-1,NA,TRBV10-3,NA
TGTGCCAGCAGCGTAGGTGGGTACATGAACACTGAAGCTTTCTTT,CASSVGGYMNTEAFF,TRBJ1-1,NA,TRBV9,NA
TGTGCCAGCAGCCAAGGGGGATACTCCTACGAGCAGTACTTC,CASSQGGYSYEQYF,TRBJ2-7,NA,TRBV3-1/TRBV3-2,NA
TGTGCCAGCAGTGTGGGGGGACAGAACTATGGCTACACCTTC,CASSVGGQNYGYTF,TRBJ1-2,TRBD1,TRBV2,NA
TGTGCCAGCAGTCCCGGACAGGGATGGGCAGATACGCAGTATTTT,CASSPGQGWADTQYF,TRBJ2-3,TRBD1,TRBV27,NA
TGTGCCAGCAGCCGGGACAGGGGGGACGAGCAGTACTTC,CASSRDRGDEQYF,TRBJ2-7,TRBD1,TRBV6-5,NA
TGCGCCAGCAGCTTGGGTTCCCTCGAGCAGTACTTC,CASSLGSLEQYF,TRBJ2-7,NA,TRBV5-1,NA
TGTGCCAGCAGTTCCAAACCTGGACAGGGGGCTTCACCCCTCCACTTT,CASSSKPGQGASPLHF,TRBJ1-6,TRBD1,TRBV6-5,NA
TGTGCCAGCAGTTATGGGGAACGGCGGAGTACTGGCTACACCTTC,CASSYGERRSTGYTF,TRBJ1-2,NA,TRBV6-6,NA
TGTGCCACCAGCAGAGATATGTCCTACGAGCAGTACTTC,CATSRDMSYEQYF,TRBJ2-7,NA,TRBV15,NA
TGTGCCAGCAGCAATACTAGGTATGAAGAGACCCAGTACTTC,CASSNTRYEETQYF,TRBJ2-5,NA,TRBV6-2/TRBV6-3,NA
TGTGCCAGCAGGACCGGGACAGGGAGCTCCTATAATTCACCCCTCCACTTT,CASRTGTGSSYNSPLHF,TRBJ1-6,TRBD1,TRBV27,NA
TGCAGCGTCGTCATAGCGGGGGGGAAATCCTACGAGCAGTACTTC,CSVVIAGGKSYEQYF,TRBJ2-7,TRBD2,TRBV29-1,NA
TGTGCCAGCAGGGTATTCGGGGGACAGGGTTTGACTGGGGCCAACGTCCTGACTTTC,CASRVFGGQGLTGANVLTF,TRBJ2-6,TRBD1,TRBV5-4,once
TGTGCCAGCAGCCAAGTTTTGTCCCCGTCGCAGTTCTTC,CASSQVLSPSQFF,TRBJ2-1,NA,TRBV4-2,NA
TGTGCCAGCAGCACCCCTTCGGGCTCTGGGGCCAACGTCCTGACTTTC,CASSTPSGSGANVLTF,TRBJ2-6,NA,TRBV7-9,NA
TGTGCCAGCAGCTTTCCCGGGACAGGTAGCAATGAGCAGTTCTTC,CASSFPGTGSNEQFF,TRBJ2-1,TRBD1,TRBV11-2,NA
TGTGCCACCTTGGGAGGTAGCGCCGGGGAGCTGTTTTTT,CATLGGSAGELFF,TRBJ2-2,NA,TRBV12-3/TRBV12-4,NA
TGTGCCAGCAGCAAACTAGCCCAGAGTCTAAATAATTCACCCCTCCACTTT,CASSKLAQSLNNSPLHF,TRBJ1-6,NA,TRBV21-1,NA
TGTGCCAGCAGGGCCGGACAGGGGCGGAACTATGGCTACACCTTC,CASRAGQGRNYGYTF,TRBJ1-2,TRBD1,TRBV2,NA
TGTGCCAGCAGCGTATTAGAGGGGTTGGTCAATGAGCAGTTCTTC,CASSVLEGLVNEQFF,TRBJ2-1,NA,TRBV7-8,NA
TGTGCCAGCACCCTAGGGGGGACCTACGAGCAGTACTTC,CASTLGGTYEQYF,TRBJ2-7,NA,TRBV7-9,NA